This T cell receptor beta chain was sequenced during a study of STAT3 mutations in large granular lymphocyte leukemia. Study results and limitations: Sampling intervals varied between patients and samples. Every T-cell large granular lymphocyte leukemia patient had at least one immunodominant TCR beta clonotype.

For this clone: Its antigen is currently unknown.

This table comes from immunoSEQ multiplex PCR, and its TCRdb copy is limited to in-frame clones, with some not included. The data hold roughly 11,000 clones, with approximately 80% observed a single time. Trimming removed 0 bases at V and 2 bases at J, with 14 bases between. The CDR3 is 16 residues long. Germline loops: CDR1 SGDLS, CDR2 YYNGEE. The sequence derives from a man aged 60 to 75 with T-cell large granular lymphocyte leukemia. Some clones in this sample may be carry-over from other donors' samples. V gene TRBV9 combines with J gene TRBJ1-1, with D hard to call. The sequenced sample was peripheral blood mononuclear cells. The CDR3, as DNA: TGTGCCAGCAGCGTAGCTATTACGGTGGGAAACACTGAAGCTTTCTTT. Encoded protein: CASSVAITVGNTEAFF.